This T cell receptor (beta chain) comes out of a study of T cell responses to AZD1222 COVID-19 vaccine. In regard to this clone: The antigen remains undetermined.

Second-dose intervals near 4 or 12 weeks were combined. The study, taken as a whole, reports: Rises in breadth and depth of Spike-specific TCRs came after two AZD1222 doses. A reported finding is that nearly half of spike-specific TCRs target unmutated variant regions. Among AZD1222 vaccinees, only six or seven were seropositive at baseline.

Libraries were prepared by immunoSEQ multiplex PCR; TCRdb keeps only in-frame clonotypes and omits some of them. The sample contains more than 80,000 clones, around 87% of which appear only once. CDR1 is LNHDA, CDR2 SQIVND, per germline (reference sequence). V shed 4 bases, J shed 1 base, and the junction held 2 bases outside the gene matches. The CDR3 contains 15 residues. The sequence was collected from an adult who received the AZD1222 COVID-19 vaccine. Specimen: peripheral blood, collected 28 days after the second AZD1222 dose. The genes are TRBV19 and TRBJ2-3; 10 nucleotides align to TRBD2. The CDR3 DNA sequence: TGTGCCAGTAGTACCACTAGCGGGGGCACAGATACGCAGTATTTT. It is translated as CASSTTSGGTDTQYF.